Below, 7 T cell receptor beta chains from the same sample are listed, as sequenced in a study of blood T cell repertoires in COVID-19. The assay was immunoSEQ multiplex PCR, and TCRdb's table has in-frame clones only and misses some. The sample includes roughly 95,000 clones, roughly four fifths seen only once; the top ten take approximately 25%. Sequenced: peripheral blood. These receptors all come from a human donor in a cohort sampled during active COVID-19.

This chain uses TRBV10-3 with TRBJ1-1, with a possible D match to TRBD1 (6 bases). The germline V gene has CDR1 ENHRY and CDR2 SYGVKD. The ends were cut back, 2 bases at V and 10 bases at J, with 20 bases in the middle. The CDR3 consists of 15 residues. As DNA, the CDR3 is TGTGCCATCAGTGAGCCAAAGACAGGCGCCAGGGGAGCTTTCTTT. As protein: CAISEPKTGARGAFF.

This clone was picked up a small number of times. One end of the junction varies from germline; a read error may be responsible. The chain's CDR3 is CASSLEQGPSYEQYF. CDR3 nucleotides: TGTGCTAGCAGCTTAGAGCAGGGGCCCTCCTACGAGCAGTACTTC. The rearrangement joins TRBV7-7 to TRBJ2-7, with D possibly being TRBD1 (6 bases). The CDR3 has 15 residues. CDR1 and CDR2 (germline): SSHAT, FNYEAQ (reference sequence).

In this sample, this clone turned up a few times. The gene calls are TRBV5-1 and TRBJ2-7, with 11 bases that match TRBD2. Germline V gene lookup returns CDR1 SGHRS and CDR2 YFSETQ. The CDR3 contains 16 residues. V was pared by 3 bases and J by 7 bases, with 12 bases of the junction left unmatched. This CDR3 is CASSSQLLAGGDEQYF. Here the CDR3 DNA reads TGCGCCAGCAGCTCCCAACTTCTAGCGGGGGGTGATGAGCAGTACTTC.

The chain couples TRBV15 to TRBJ2-3; D is possibly TRBD1 (6 bases). CDR3 length equals 14 residues. Germline CDR1 is LNHNV and CDR2 is YYDKDF (reference sequence). Trimming cost V 4 bases and J 4 bases, with 12 bases left between them. The CDR3 coding sequence is TGTGCCACCAGCACTCGAAGGGGGTCAGATACGCAGTATTTT. Residues: CATSTRRGSDTQYF.

The chain links TRBV9 to TRBJ2-1, with TRBD2 matching 10 bases. This CDR3 is built from 16 residues. Germline V CDR1 and CDR2: SGDLS, YYNGEE. Trimming cost V 4 bases and J 9 bases; bases outside gene matches: 13. The CDR3 is CASSPLSGGGLGEQFF. The CDR3, as DNA: TGTGCCAGCAGCCCCCTGAGCGGGGGGGGTTTAGGTGAGCAGTTCTTC. Full variable domain (missing parts from reference TRBV9 and TRBJ2-1): DSGVTQTPKHLITATGQRVTLRCSPRSGDLSVYWYQQSLDQGLQFLIQYYNGEERAKGNILERFSAQQFPDLHSELNLSSLELGDSALYFCASSPLSGGGLGEQFFGPGTRLTVL.

The V gene is TRBV3-1 (or the pseudogene TRBV3-2), the J gene TRBJ1-1, with a tentative D call TRBD1 (5 bases). V was cut by 4 bases and J by 13 bases, with 19 bases left in between. CDR3 length: 13 amino acids. Germline V CDR1 and CDR2: LGHDT, YNNKEL (reference sequence). CDR3: CASSLRSGGGGFF. The CDR3 nucleotides are TGTGCCAGCAGCCTCAGAAGTGGGGGAGGCGGTTTCTTT.

V gene TRBV5-6 combines with J gene TRBJ2-1; 8 bases are shared with TRBD2. J gave up 9 bases and V 0 bases, and 11 bases lay outside the gene matches. The CDR3 has 16 amino acids. The germline V gene has CDR1 SGHDT and CDR2 YYEEEE. The CDR3 loop is CASSLGLAWDPGEQFF. CDR3 sequence (DNA): TGTGCCAGCAGCTTGGGACTAGCGTGGGACCCTGGTGAGCAGTTCTTC.